The clone carrying this T cell receptor (beta chain) was seen more than once but under ten times. The source of the sample is a study of neurological immune-mediated disorders. The method for making cDNA was 5'RACE, and it used 10-nucleotide random UMIs. One entry per CDR3 protein, called by TCRdb with MiXCR from the 5' RACE reads. Of tens of thousands of distinct CDR3 sequences listed, around 10% are singletons. This CDR3 has 15 amino acids. Unmatched junction bases numbered 6, after V lost 7 bases and J lost 4 bases. Per germline, CDR1 MDHEN and CDR2 SYDVKM. The chain joins TRBV28 to TRBJ2-6; 8 bases agree with TRBD1. The sequencing input was PBMCs. This receptor was obtained from a man aged 35-49 years in good health. The CDR3 protein is CASNPQGVGANVLTF. The CDR3 nucleotides read TGTGCCAGCAATCCACAGGGGGTCGGGGCCAACGTCCTGACTTTC. The full variable domain, completed using reference TRBV28 and TRBJ2-6, is DVKVTQSSRYLVKRTGEKVFLECVQDMDHENMFWYRQDPGLGLRLIYFSYDVKMKEKGDIPEGYSVSREKKERFSLILESASTNQTSMYLCASNPQGVGANVLTFGAGSRLTVL.